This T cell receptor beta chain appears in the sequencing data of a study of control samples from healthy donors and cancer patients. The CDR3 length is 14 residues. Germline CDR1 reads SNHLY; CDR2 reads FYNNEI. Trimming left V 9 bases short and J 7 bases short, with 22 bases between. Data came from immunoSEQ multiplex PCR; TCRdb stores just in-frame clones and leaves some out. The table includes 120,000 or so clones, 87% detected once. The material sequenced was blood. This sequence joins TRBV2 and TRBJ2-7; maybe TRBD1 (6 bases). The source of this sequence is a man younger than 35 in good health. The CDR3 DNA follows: TGTGCCAGTACCGGGACATCTACTCACGCGGAGCAGTACTTC. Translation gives CASTGTSTHAEQYF.